The 24 T cell receptor beta chains below were found in one sample sequenced in a study of blood T cell repertoires in COVID-19 (TCRdb year 2020). The library was prepared using the immunoSEQ multiplex PCR assay. As stored in TCRdb, this immuneACCESS dataset retains in-frame rearrangements with V and J assigned. A fraction of the clones does not appear; measured against another copy, unresolved V genes explain less than half of the discrepancy, and the remainder lacks a known reason. Counted in this sample were roughly 110,000 clones; roughly two thirds of them appeared once. 0.9% of the sample is held by the ten biggest clonotypes. Sequencing was carried out using peripheral blood. The receptors were gathered from a human donor with acute or convalescent COVID-19. The donor label of this sample is uncertain.

The chain links TRBV2 to TRBJ1-2; a weak D match, TRBD1 (5 bases). V lost 6 bases to trimming and J lost 4 bases, with 15 bases between them. The length of the CDR3 is 14 residues. Germline V gene lookup returns CDR1 SNHLY and CDR2 FYNNEI. The CDR3 spells CASSVDSSAYGYTF. The CDR3 bases are TGTGCCAGCAGCGTCGACAGCTCCGCCTATGGCTACACCTTC.

The V and J genes are TRBV3-1 (or the pseudogene TRBV3-2) and TRBJ1-6; 7 bases map to TRBD1. The germline V gene encodes CDR1 LGHDT and CDR2 YNNKEL (reference sequence). The ends lost 1 base at V and 7 bases at J; junction bases unmatched: 4. This CDR3 is built from 15 residues. The CDR3 region is CASSQAGQPNSPLHF. The CDR3 nucleotides read TGTGCCAGCAGCCAAGCGGGACAGCCGAATTCACCCCTCCACTTT.

The V gene is TRBV28, the J gene TRBJ1-1; 8 bases are shared with TRBD1. The junction had 3 bases not matched to a gene; V was cut back by 6 bases and J by 0 bases. In germline, CDR1 is MDHEN, CDR2 SYDVKM. The length of the CDR3 is 14 residues. The CDR3 loop is CASRPGGVNTEAFF. The CDR3 DNA sequence: TGTGCCAGCAGACCAGGGGGCGTGAACACTGAAGCTTTCTTT.

This clone was found a few times. This chain uses TRBV28 with TRBJ2-3; the D gene is possibly TRBD2 (5 bases). Germline CDR1 and CDR2: MDHEN and SYDVKM. CDR3 size: 14 residues. The germline V and J ends were trimmed by 5 bases and 3 bases, with 12 bases remaining between them. CDR3 DNA: TGTGCCAGCAGTCTTTGGACTCCAACAGATACGCAGTATTTT. The encoded protein is CASSLWTPTDTQYF.

The V call is TRBV11-2, the J call TRBJ2-3; the match to TRBD2 covers 7 bases. V gave up 5 bases and J gave up 2 bases; unmatched junction bases: 16. The CDR3 consists of 18 residues. The germline gives CDR1 SGHAT, CDR2 FQNNGV. As DNA, the CDR3 is TGTGCCAGCAGCCCCCCGAGGTGGTCGGGGGGACTCACAGATACGCAGTATTTT. Encoded protein: CASSPPRWSGGLTDTQYF.

The V gene is TRBV6-5, the J gene TRBJ1-2; D is perhaps TRBD1 (5 bases). This CDR3 has 13 amino acids. The germline V gene encodes CDR1 MNHEY and CDR2 SVGAGI. V was pared by 7 bases and J by 6 bases, with 15 bases between. The CDR3 loop reads CASTYRRGNGYTF. CDR3 coding DNA: TGTGCCAGCACCTACCGGCGGGGGAATGGCTACACCTTC.

This chain connects TRBV28 to TRBJ2-2; tentatively, D is TRBD1 (6 bases). The CDR3 covers 19 residues. Germline CDR1 MDHEN, CDR2 SYDVKM. V gave up 4 bases and J gave up 3 bases, with 24 bases separating them. The CDR3 coding sequence is TGTGCCAGCAGTTCGGACAGCCTAGCAGTTCAATGGGACACCGGGGAGCTGTTTTTT. Translated, it gives CASSSDSLAVQWDTGELFF. Full variable domain (missing parts from reference TRBV28 and TRBJ2-2): DVKVTQSSRYLVKRTGEKVFLECVQDMDHENMFWYRQDPGLGLRLIYFSYDVKMKEKGDIPEGYSVSREKKERFSLILESASTNQTSMYLCASSSDSLAVQWDTGELFFGEGSRLTVL.

The chain carries TRBV9 and TRBJ1-1; D is uncertain. Deletions cut 4 bases from V and 5 bases from J, with 12 bases between. This CDR3 has 13 residues. Germline lookup yields CDR1 SGDLS and CDR2 YYNGEE. The CDR3 loop is CASSSDLNTEAFF. The CDR3, as DNA: TGTGCCAGCAGCTCTGACTTAAATACTGAAGCTTTCTTT.

This sequence joins TRBV13 and TRBJ2-7; TRBD2 agrees at 10 bases. The length of the CDR3 is 16 residues. CDR1 is PRHDT, CDR2 FYEKMQ, per germline (reference sequence). The J segment lost 1 base and the V segment lost 4 bases, leaving 7 bases of the junction unmatched. This CDR3 is CASSYRSGGLSYEQYF. The CDR3 nucleotides read TGTGCCAGCAGCTACCGTAGCGGGGGGCTTTCCTACGAGCAGTACTTC.

V and J are TRBV5-1 and TRBJ2-3; 13 bases fit TRBD2. The CDR3 has 15 amino acids. Losses at the gene ends were 5 bases for V and 4 bases for J; bases not matched to a gene: 4. Germline V lookup: CDR1 SGHRS, CDR2 YFSETQ. The CDR3 coding sequence is TGCGCCAGCAGTTCTGGACTAGCGGGGGCAGATACGCAGTATTTT. As protein: CASSSGLAGADTQYF. Combining the CDR3 with reference TRBV5-1 and TRBJ2-3 gives the whole variable domain KAGVTQTPRYLIKTRGQQVTLSCSPISGHRSVSWYQQTPGQGLQFLFEYFSETQRNKGNFPGRFSGRQFSNSRSEMNVSTLELGDSALYLCASSSGLAGADTQYFGPGTRLTVL.

This clone was seen only a few times. The chain couples TRBV6-5 to TRBJ1-6; TRBD1 is a possible D gene (6 bases). Looked up from germline, CDR1 is MNHEY and CDR2 is SVGAGI. Trimming took off 2 bases at V and 14 bases at J, with 13 bases between the two ends. The CDR3 has 13 amino acids. In DNA form, the CDR3 reads TGTGCCAGCAGTTACAGCCCCACAGGGACCCTCCACTTT. This sequence encodes CASSYSPTGTLHF.

V and J are TRBV2 and TRBJ2-5; D is perhaps TRBD1 (5 bases). The CDR3 is 14 amino acids. V lost 0 bases and J 5 bases, leaving 10 bases between the germline ends. Germline loops: CDR1 SNHLY, CDR2 FYNNEI. In DNA, the CDR3 is TGTGCCAGCAGTGAAGCCTGGGGCCGGGAGACCCAGTACTTC. Translated, it gives CASSEAWGRETQYF. The full variable domain, in which reference TRBV2 and TRBJ2-5 provide the parts outside the CDR3, is EPEVTQTPSHQVTQMGQEVILRCVPISNHLYFYWYRQILGQKVEFLVSFYNNEISEKSEIFDDQFSVERPDGSNFTLKIRSTKLEDSAMYFCASSEAWGRETQYFGPGTRLLVL.

The chain joins TRBV29-1 to TRBJ2-7; 7 bases line up with TRBD1. This CDR3 comprises 14 residues. Germline-derived CDR1 and CDR2 are SQVTM and ANQGSEA. Losses at the gene ends were 6 bases for V and 2 bases for J; bases not matched to a gene: 10. DNA for the CDR3: TGCAGCGTCGGACACAGGGGTCCAGCCTACGAGCAGTACTTC. Translating gives CSVGHRGPAYEQYF.

CDR3 residues: CASSSGQGHYGYTF. CDR3 in DNA: TGTGCCAGCAGCTCGGGACAGGGACACTATGGCTACACCTTC. The chain recombines TRBV7-9 with TRBJ1-2, with 9 bases matching TRBD1. Unmatched junction bases numbered 3, after V lost 4 bases and J lost 3 bases. CDR3 length equals 14 residues. In germline, CDR1 is SEHNR, CDR2 FQNEAQ (reference sequence).

This sequence joins TRBV27 and TRBJ2-2; 9 nucleotides align to TRBD1. The CDR3 consists of 15 residues. The J segment lost 4 bases and the V segment lost 6 bases, leaving 6 bases of the junction unmatched. Germline-derived CDR1 and CDR2 are MNHEY and SMNVEV (reference sequence). Written as DNA, the CDR3 is TGTGCCAGCAGGACCACAGGGGGCTCCACCGGGGAGCTGTTTTTT. It is translated as CASRTTGGSTGELFF.

The chain couples TRBV4-1 to TRBJ2-1; tentative D call: TRBD1 (5 bases). Germline CDR1 and CDR2: MGHRA and YSYEKL. V shed 5 bases and J shed 1 base, with 15 bases lying between them. This CDR3 is 16 amino acids long. The CDR3 spells CASSSLGRASYNEQFF. The CDR3 DNA follows: TGCGCCAGCAGCTCACTCGGCAGGGCATCCTACAATGAGCAGTTCTTC.

The rearrangement joins TRBV4-1 to TRBJ1-2; 7 positions match TRBD1. V trimming: 2 bases; J trimming: 7 bases; junction bases outside the gene matches: 4. The CDR3 consists of 13 residues. Germline CDR1 MGHRA, CDR2 YSYEKL. DNA of the CDR3: TGCGCCAGCAGCCAACAAGACAGGGCTGGCTACACCTTC. The encoded protein is CASSQQDRAGYTF.

This sequence joins TRBV3-1 (or the pseudogene TRBV3-2) and TRBJ1-3; 9 positions agree with TRBD1. Germline V gives CDR1 LGHDT, CDR2 YNNKEL (reference sequence). V dropped 3 bases and J dropped 0; count of bases not matched to a gene: 9. The CDR3 is 18 amino acids. CDR3 residues: CASSHRGQGQGSGNTIYF. The CDR3 bases are TGTGCCAGCAGCCATCGAGGACAGGGGCAAGGCTCTGGAAACACCATATATTTT.

This clone was observed once. The gene calls are TRBV2 and TRBJ1-6; 8 bases agree with TRBD1. In germline, CDR1 is SNHLY, CDR2 FYNNEI. Trimming took 6 bases from V and 10 from J; bases not matched to a gene: 8. The CDR3 is 14 amino acids. For the CDR3, the DNA is TGTGCCAGCAGGATCCCACAGGGGGTGTCACCCCTCCACTTT. This sequence encodes CASRIPQGVSPLHF.

This clone was counted between two and nine times. The V gene is TRBV28, the J gene TRBJ1-2; TRBD1 is a possible D gene (5 bases). This CDR3 is built from 14 residues. Trimming removed 6 bases from V and 4 bases from J, with 15 bases in between. Germline V CDR1 and CDR2: MDHEN, SYDVKM. The CDR3 DNA is TGTGCCAGCAGCTCCGGTAGGGGAGGCTATGGCTACACCTTC. As protein: CASSSGRGGYGYTF.

The rearrangement joins TRBV5-1 to TRBJ2-2; TRBD2 matches 9 bases. The CDR3 spans 17 residues. The junction had 7 bases not matched to a gene; V was cut back by 0 bases and J by 4 bases. Germline loops: CDR1 SGHRS, CDR2 YFSETQ. CDR3 sequence reads: CASSLDRGGAGTGELFF. The CDR3, as DNA: TGCGCCAGCAGCTTGGATCGCGGGGGGGCCGGCACCGGGGAGCTGTTTTTT.

V is TRBV14 and J is TRBJ2-7; D perhaps matches TRBD2 (6 bases). V was trimmed by 1 base and J by 2 bases, leaving 12 bases between them. This CDR3 has 15 amino acids. The germline V gene encodes CDR1 SGHDN and CDR2 FVKESK. Here the CDR3 reads CASSQVGGDPYEQYF. The CDR3 DNA is TGTGCCAGCAGCCAAGTCGGAGGGGATCCCTACGAGCAGTACTTC.

This CDR3 reads CASSPSGQGNTGELFF. CDR3 coding DNA: TGCGCCAGCAGCCCCTCCGGACAGGGGAACACCGGGGAGCTGTTTTTT. This sequence joins TRBV5-1 and TRBJ2-2, with TRBD1 matching 8 bases. CDR1 and CDR2 (germline): SGHRS, YFSETQ. The CDR3 spans 16 residues. V gave up 4 bases and J gave up 1 base; unmatched junction bases: 6.

The chain joins TRBV29-1 to TRBJ2-7; a possible D gene is TRBD2 (5 bases). CDR1 and CDR2 from the germline V gene are SQVTM and ANQGSEA. CDR3 length: 11 residues. The V and J ends lost 4 bases and 6 bases respectively, with 10 bases between them. The CDR3 reads CSVGARVEQYF. CDR3 coding DNA: TGCAGCGTTGGGGCGAGGGTCGAGCAGTACTTC.